These 22 T cell receptor beta chains were all obtained from the same sample, sequenced in a study of shared clonotypes between healthy human individuals. Assay used: immunoSEQ multiplex PCR; TCRdb lists only in-frame clones, some missing. The sample records about 450,000 clones, around 79% being singletons. The sequenced sample consisted of PBMCs. All receptors come from a woman in her 40s in good health. Some clones in this sample may be carry-over from other donors' samples.

Concerning this clone: A much larger clone sits a single nucleotide away, making a read error possible. The identical CDR3 is also encoded by other nucleotide sequences in the sample. CDR3 coding DNA: TGCAGCGCTGGATTAGCGGGAGCCGGAGAGCAGTTCTTC. As protein: CSAGLAGAGEQFF. The rearrangement joins TRBV29-1 to TRBJ2-1; 9 bases map to TRBD2. The CDR3 consists of 13 residues. Losses at the gene ends were 7 bases for V and 10 bases for J; bases not matched to a gene: 11. CDR1 is SQVTM, CDR2 ANQGSEA, per germline.

About this clone: A read error may account for a junction end that differs from germline. The CDR3 DNA is TGTGACAGCCGGAGCGATGAGCAGTTCTTC. Amino acid sequence: CDSRSDEQFF. The V and J genes are TRBV28 and TRBJ2-1; D is uncertain. From germline, CDR1 is MDHEN and CDR2 SYDVKM. The CDR3 is made up of 10 amino acids.

Only a few counts were recorded for this clone. V gene TRBV6-1 combines with J gene TRBJ1-3; D gene unclear. The CDR3 is 15 residues long. Germline-derived CDR1 and CDR2 are MNHNS and SASEGT. With 7 bases removed from V and 2 bases from J, the gap between germline ends came to 15 bases. The CDR3 loop reads CASKSSSDPGNTIYF. The CDR3 nucleotides are TGTGCCAGCAAGTCGTCTTCTGACCCTGGAAACACCATATATTTT.

The table lists this clone with a few counts. The V and J genes are TRBV1 and TRBJ2-7; TRBD1 is the table's D call, not checked against the DNA. TRBV1 counts as a pseudogene. The CDR3 totals 15 residues. The CDR3 sequence: CTSSHPGTGCPEQYF. Written as DNA, the CDR3 is TGCACCAGCAGCCATCCCGGGACAGGGTGTCCCGAGCAGTACTTC.

The chain uses TRBV9 and TRBJ2-2; TRBD2 matches 13 bases. CDR1 is SGDLS and CDR2 is YYNGEE in the germline V gene. CDR3 length equals 18 residues. V trimming: 0 bases; J trimming: 7 bases; junction bases outside the gene matches: 9. The DNA for the CDR3 is TGTGCCAGCAGCGTAGGAAGGAGGACTAGCGGGAGCTACGGGGAGCTGTTTTTT. Protein sequence: CASSVGRRTSGSYGELFF.

As for this clone: Other nucleotide sequences from this sample produce the same CDR3. The CDR3 DNA reads TGTGCCAGCAGCGTAGCCGGGGGGAATGAGCAGTTCTTC. This encodes CASSVAGGNEQFF. This chain uses TRBV9 with TRBJ2-1; 7 bases are shared with TRBD2. The CDR3 is made up of 13 amino acids. Looked up from germline, CDR1 is SGDLS and CDR2 is YYNGEE. The trim removed 0 bases at V and 7 bases at J, leaving 1 base unmatched.

This chain links TRBV27 with TRBJ1-4; a possible D gene is TRBD1 (5 bases). The CDR3 sequence is 14 residues long. Germline CDR1 MNHEY, CDR2 SMNVEV (reference sequence). The V gene lost 7 bases and the J gene lost 6 bases, with 15 bases spanning the gap. The CDR3 region is CASMPRGWDEKLFF. Written as DNA, the CDR3 is TGTGCCAGCATGCCCCGGGGGTGGGATGAAAAACTGTTTTTT.

A single count supports this clone. The chain recombines TRBV6-1 with TRBJ2-1, with TRBD2 as a possible D gene (6 bases). This CDR3 is built from 17 residues. V shed 3 bases and J shed 0 bases, with 15 bases lying between them. Germline V gene sequence: CDR1 MNHNS, CDR2 SASEGT. CDR3 amino acids: CASSEGRGSSSYNEQFF. The CDR3 DNA sequence: TGTGCCAGCAGTGAGGGGCGGGGTTCGAGCTCCTACAATGAGCAGTTCTTC.

The rearrangement uses TRBV27 and TRBJ1-5, with D maybe TRBD1 (5 bases). CDR1 and CDR2 (germline): MNHEY, SMNVEV (reference sequence). The CDR3 contains 16 residues. Trimming pared 7 bases from V and 0 bases from J, leaving 16 bases between. In nucleotides, the CDR3 is TGTGCCAGCATGCCATCACAGGCCTTTAGCAATCAGCCCCAGCATTTT. Its translation: CASMPSQAFSNQPQHF.

The chain recombines TRBV19 with TRBJ1-5; perhaps TRBD1 as D (6 bases). V gave up 11 bases and J gave up 3 bases, with 11 bases separating them. CDR3 length: 12 residues. Germline CDR1 is LNHDA and CDR2 is SQIVND (reference sequence). The CDR3 protein is CAGGQLNQPQHF. CDR3 coding DNA: TGTGCCGGCGGACAGCTCAATCAGCCCCAGCATTTT.

This chain joins TRBV5-5 and TRBJ2-7; the match to TRBD2 covers 13 bases. V dropped 3 bases and J dropped 0; count of bases not matched to a gene: 6. CDR3 size: 17 residues. The germline gives CDR1 SGHKS, CDR2 YYEKEE (reference sequence). The CDR3 spells CASSSPGLAGISYEQYF. The DNA of the CDR3 is TGTGCCAGCAGCTCCCCGGGACTAGCGGGAATCTCCTACGAGCAGTACTTC. Combining the CDR3 with reference TRBV5-5 and TRBJ2-7 gives the whole variable domain DAGVTQSPTHLIKTRGQQVTLRCSPISGHKSVSWYQQVLGQGPQFIFQYYEKEERGRGNFPDRFSARQFPNYSSELNVNALLLGDSALYLCASSSPGLAGISYEQYFGPGTRLTVT.

This clone was observed a few times. The chain employs TRBV15 and TRBJ2-3, with TRBD1 matching 8 bases. Unmatched junction bases numbered 18, after V lost 3 bases and J lost 1 base. The CDR3 covers 20 residues. Per germline, CDR1 LNHNV and CDR2 YYDKDF (reference sequence). The CDR3 sequence: CATSSPELANDRGRTDTQYF. DNA of the CDR3: TGTGCCACCAGCAGTCCCGAGCTAGCGAATGACAGGGGCCGCACAGATACGCAGTATTTT.

The chain employs TRBV27 and TRBJ1-1; TRBD1 might be the D (5 bases). V was pared by 1 base and J by 3 bases, with 6 bases between. The CDR3 is made up of 13 amino acids. In germline, CDR1 is MNHEY, CDR2 SMNVEV (reference sequence). This chain's CDR3 is CASSLFRDTEAFF. CDR3 sequence (DNA): TGTGCCAGCAGTTTATTCAGGGACACTGAAGCTTTCTTT.

The rearrangement joins TRBV4-1 to TRBJ2-7; a weak D match, TRBD2 (6 bases). CDR1 and CDR2 (germline): MGHRA, YSYEKL. The CDR3 runs to 14 residues. The V and J ends lost 0 bases and 3 bases respectively, with 9 bases between them. CDR3 coding DNA: TGCGCCAGCAGCCAAGATCGGGGGTTCTACGAGCAGTACTTC. Its protein is CASSQDRGFYEQYF.

CDR3 DNA sequence: TGTGCCAGCAGTGAACAAACAAGGACAGGTAACAAAGCTTTCTTT. Its protein product is CASSEQTRTGNKAFF. The chain is built from TRBV6-1 and TRBJ1-1, with 7 bases matching TRBD1. The CDR3 sequence is 15 residues long. V was pared by 2 bases and J by 9 bases, with 12 bases of the junction left unmatched. CDR1 is MNHNS and CDR2 is SASEGT in the germline V gene.

The chain links TRBV18 to TRBJ2-1; possible D gene TRBD1, 5 bases. Trimming pared 0 bases from V and 4 bases from J, leaving 10 bases between. Germline V lookup: CDR1 KGHSH, CDR2 LQKENI. CDR3 size: 15 residues. CDR3 sequence: CASSPPQGAYNEQFF. Written as DNA, the CDR3 is TGTGCCAGCTCACCACCGCAAGGGGCGTACAATGAGCAGTTCTTC.

The rearrangement links TRBV6-5 to TRBJ2-2; TRBD1 matches 10 bases. Unmatched junction bases numbered 7, after V lost 6 bases and J lost 6 bases. The CDR3 is made up of 15 amino acids. Germline CDR1 is MNHEY and CDR2 is SVGAGI. CDR3 protein: CASRRPGQGSGELFF. The CDR3 DNA reads as TGTGCCAGCAGGAGACCGGGACAGGGGTCCGGGGAGCTGTTTTTT.

The gene calls are TRBV28 and TRBJ2-7, with TRBD2 identical over 8 bases. The CDR3 has 15 amino acids. The V gene end was trimmed by 5 bases and the J gene end by 0 bases; junction bases not matched to a gene: 6. Germline loops: CDR1 MDHEN, CDR2 SYDVKM. The CDR3 DNA follows: TGTGCCAGCAGTCCTCCGGGACTAGTCTCCTACGAGCAGTACTTC. This encodes CASSPPGLVSYEQYF.

V gene TRBV29-1 combines with J gene TRBJ2-7, with 11 bases fitting TRBD1. V trimming: 4 bases; J trimming: 7 bases; junction bases outside the gene matches: 9. The CDR3 contains 14 residues. The germline V gene has CDR1 SQVTM and CDR2 ANQGSEA. The CDR3 reads CSVAGQGASGEQYF. The DNA of the CDR3 is TGCAGCGTTGCCGGACAGGGGGCGTCGGGGGAGCAGTACTTC.

The rearrangement uses TRBV4-1 and TRBJ2-3; TRBD2 aligns across 7 bases. Germline-derived CDR1 and CDR2 are MGHRA and YSYEKL. V shed 4 bases and J 14 bases; nucleotides not matched to a gene: 6. CDR3 length: 11 residues. CDR3 sequence reads: CASSRGLVSYF. CDR3 nucleotide sequence: TGCGCCAGCAGCCGTGGACTAGTCTCGTATTTT.

The V and J genes are TRBV28 and TRBJ1-6, with D possibly TRBD1 on 6 matching bases. The CDR3 sequence is 14 residues long. CDR1 is MDHEN, CDR2 SYDVKM, per germline. Trimming took 5 bases from V and 7 from J, leaving 12 bases between them. CDR3 coding DNA: TGTGCCAGCAGTCAGGCTCAGGGGAATTCACCCCTCCACTTT. As protein: CASSQAQGNSPLHF.

This rearrangement joins TRBV6-1 to TRBJ1-2, with 7 bases aligning to TRBD1. Germline V gene data show CDR1 as MNHNS and CDR2 as SASEGT. CDR3 length: 13 residues. V was clipped by 5 bases and J by 5 bases; unmatched bases: 5. CDR3 DNA: TGTGCCAGCAGTCCAGGACAGGCATATGGCTACACCTTC. Protein: CASSPGQAYGYTF.